This entry features one T cell receptor beta chain sequence. The data belong to a study of somatic mutations in cytotoxic T cells in rheumatoid arthritis. Assay: immunoSEQ multiplex PCR; the TCRdb copy retains only in-frame clones and omits some. The sample contains approximately 13,000 clones, approximately 69% of which appear only once. The sequencing input was CD8+ T cells sorted from blood. This clonotype was obtained from a man aged 65 to 79 in good health.

CDR3 protein: CASSSGTGIYEQYF. The CDR3, as DNA: TGTGCCAGCAGCTCAGGGACAGGGATCTACGAGCAGTACTTC. The chain combines TRBV5-6 with TRBJ2-7; TRBD1 agrees at 9 bases. This CDR3 is built from 14 residues. Germline CDR1 is SGHDT and CDR2 is YYEEEE. J gave up 3 bases and V 3 bases, and 4 bases lay outside the gene matches. The variable domain in full, completed from reference TRBV5-6 and TRBJ2-7, reads DAGVTQSPTHLIKTRGQQVTLRCSPKSGHDTVSWYQQALGQGPQFIFQYYEEEERQRGNFPDRFSGHQFPNYSSELNVNALLLGDSALYLCASSSGTGIYEQYFGPGTRLTVT.